This T cell receptor beta chain is drawn from a study of identical twins. In TCRdb, the 5' RACE reads were re-called with MiXCR into one record per CDR3 protein. This sample has hundreds of thousands of distinct CDR3 sequences; about 12% occur once, and the top ten carry under 2%. The CDR3 runs 14 residues. V lost 4 bases, J lost 2 bases, and 11 bases lay in between. Germline values: CDR1 LGHDT, CDR2 YNNKEL (reference sequence). The sample was also reused in another study, on yellow fever vaccine responses in identical twins.

Sample: PBMCs. The sequence derives from a woman aged 18-35 years in good health. This rearrangement joins TRBV3-1 to TRBJ2-5; D gene unclear. CDR3 in DNA: TGTGCCAGCAGCCCCTTCGGTACGCAAGAGACCCAGTACTTC. Its translation is CASSPFGTQETQYF.